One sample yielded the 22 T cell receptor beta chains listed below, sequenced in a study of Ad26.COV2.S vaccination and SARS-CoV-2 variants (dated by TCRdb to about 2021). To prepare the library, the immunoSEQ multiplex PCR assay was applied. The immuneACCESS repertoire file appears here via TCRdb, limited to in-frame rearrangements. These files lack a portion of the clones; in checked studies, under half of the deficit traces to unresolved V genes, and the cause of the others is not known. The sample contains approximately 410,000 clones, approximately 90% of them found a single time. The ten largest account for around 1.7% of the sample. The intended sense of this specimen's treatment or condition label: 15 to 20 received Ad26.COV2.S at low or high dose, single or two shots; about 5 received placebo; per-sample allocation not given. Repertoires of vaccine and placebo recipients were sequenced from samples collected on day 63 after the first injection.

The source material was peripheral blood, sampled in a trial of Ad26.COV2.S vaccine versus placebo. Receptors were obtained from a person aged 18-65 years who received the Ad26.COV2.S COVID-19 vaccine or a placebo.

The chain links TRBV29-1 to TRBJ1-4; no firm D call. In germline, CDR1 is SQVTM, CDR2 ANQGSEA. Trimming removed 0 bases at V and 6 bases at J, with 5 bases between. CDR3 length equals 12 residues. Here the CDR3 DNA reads TGCAGCGTTGAAGAGCAGGATGAAAAACTGTTTTTT. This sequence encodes CSVEEQDEKLFF.

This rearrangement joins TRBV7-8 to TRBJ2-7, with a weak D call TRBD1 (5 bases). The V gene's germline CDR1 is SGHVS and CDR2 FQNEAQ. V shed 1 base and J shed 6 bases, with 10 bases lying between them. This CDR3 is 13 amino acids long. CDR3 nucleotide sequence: TGTGCCAGCAGCTTAGACCAGGGTGGCGAGCAGTACTTC. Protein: CASSLDQGGEQYF.

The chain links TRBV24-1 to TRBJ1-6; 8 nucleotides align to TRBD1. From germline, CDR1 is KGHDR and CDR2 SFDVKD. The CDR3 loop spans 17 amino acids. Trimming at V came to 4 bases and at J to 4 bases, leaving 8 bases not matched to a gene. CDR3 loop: CATSERPGQEYNSPLHF. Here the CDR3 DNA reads TGTGCCACCAGTGAGCGCCCGGGACAGGAATATAATTCACCCCTCCACTTT.

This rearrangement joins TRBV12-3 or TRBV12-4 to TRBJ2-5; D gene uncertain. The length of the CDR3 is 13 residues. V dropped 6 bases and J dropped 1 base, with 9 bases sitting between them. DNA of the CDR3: TGTGCCAGCAGGCACAGTTTCCAAGAGACCCAGTACTTC. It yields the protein CASRHSFQETQYF.

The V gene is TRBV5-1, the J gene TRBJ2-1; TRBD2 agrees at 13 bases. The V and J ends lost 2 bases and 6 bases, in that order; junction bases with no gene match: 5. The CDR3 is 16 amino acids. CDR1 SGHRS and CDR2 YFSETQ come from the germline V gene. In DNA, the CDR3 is TGCGCCAGCAGCTTACGGACTAGCGGGGGATTCAATGAGCAGTTCTTC. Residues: CASSLRTSGGFNEQFF. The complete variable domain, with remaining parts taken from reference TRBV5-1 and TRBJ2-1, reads KAGVTQTPRYLIKTRGQQVTLSCSPISGHRSVSWYQQTPGQGLQFLFEYFSETQRNKGNFPGRFSGRQFSNSRSEMNVSTLELGDSALYLCASSLRTSGGFNEQFFGPGTRLTVL.

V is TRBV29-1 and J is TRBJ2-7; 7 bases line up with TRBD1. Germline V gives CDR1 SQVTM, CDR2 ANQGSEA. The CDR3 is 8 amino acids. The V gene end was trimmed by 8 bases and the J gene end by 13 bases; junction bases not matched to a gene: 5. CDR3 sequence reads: CSKQGLYF. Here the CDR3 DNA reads TGCAGCAAACAGGGGTTATACTTC.

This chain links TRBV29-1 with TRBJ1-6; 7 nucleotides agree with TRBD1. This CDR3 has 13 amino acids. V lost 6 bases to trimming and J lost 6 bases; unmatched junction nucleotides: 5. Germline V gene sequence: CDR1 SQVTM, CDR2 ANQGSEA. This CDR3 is CSVQGDRNSPLHF. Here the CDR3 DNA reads TGCAGCGTCCAGGGGGATCGTAATTCACCCCTCCACTTT. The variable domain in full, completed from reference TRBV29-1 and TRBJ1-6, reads SAVISQKPSRDICQRGTSLTIQCQVDSQVTMMFWYRQQPGQSLTLIATANQGSEATYESGFVIDKFPISRPNLTFSTLTVSNMSPEDSSIYLCSVQGDRNSPLHFGNGTRLTVT.

CDR3 loop: CASSTPDFFNEQFF. The CDR3 nucleotides are TGTGCCAGCAGCACCCCGGACTTTTTCAATGAGCAGTTCTTC. The chain combines TRBV5-5 with TRBJ2-1, with D possibly being TRBD2 (5 bases). CDR3 length equals 14 residues. The germline CDR1 and CDR2 sequences are SGHKS and YYEKEE (reference sequence). V lost 4 bases, J lost 6 bases, and 14 bases lay in between.

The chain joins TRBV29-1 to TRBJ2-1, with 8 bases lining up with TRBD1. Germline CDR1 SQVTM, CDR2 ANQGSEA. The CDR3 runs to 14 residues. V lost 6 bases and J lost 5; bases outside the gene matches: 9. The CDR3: CSVGRTGRHNEQFF. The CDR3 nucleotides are TGCAGCGTCGGAAGGACAGGGAGGCACAATGAGCAGTTCTTC.

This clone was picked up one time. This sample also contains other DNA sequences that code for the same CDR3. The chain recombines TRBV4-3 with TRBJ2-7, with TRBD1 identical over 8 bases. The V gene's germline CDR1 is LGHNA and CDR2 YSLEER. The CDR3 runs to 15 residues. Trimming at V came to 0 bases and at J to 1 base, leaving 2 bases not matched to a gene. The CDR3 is CASSQDRTGSYEQYF. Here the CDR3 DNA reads TGCGCCAGCAGCCAAGACCGGACAGGGTCCTACGAGCAGTACTTC.

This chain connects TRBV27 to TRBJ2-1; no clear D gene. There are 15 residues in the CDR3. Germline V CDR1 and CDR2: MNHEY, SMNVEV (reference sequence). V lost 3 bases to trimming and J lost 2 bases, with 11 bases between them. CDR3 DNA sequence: TGTGCCAGCAGTTTCTGGCAGGCACCCTACAATGAGCAGTTCTTC. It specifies CASSFWQAPYNEQFF.

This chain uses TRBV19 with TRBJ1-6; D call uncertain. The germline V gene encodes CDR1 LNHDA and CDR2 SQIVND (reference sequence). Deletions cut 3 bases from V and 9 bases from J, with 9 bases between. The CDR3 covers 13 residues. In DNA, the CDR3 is TGTGCCAGTAGTATGTGGGGTGGTTCACCCCTCCACTTT. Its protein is CASSMWGGSPLHF.

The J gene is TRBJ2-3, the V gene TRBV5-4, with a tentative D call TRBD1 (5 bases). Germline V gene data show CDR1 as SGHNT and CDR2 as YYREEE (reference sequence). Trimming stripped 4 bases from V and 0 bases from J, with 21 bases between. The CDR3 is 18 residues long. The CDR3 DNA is TGTGCCAGCAGCCCCTCACCGGGCCTGACAGACAGCACAGATACGCAGTATTTT. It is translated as CASSPSPGLTDSTDTQYF. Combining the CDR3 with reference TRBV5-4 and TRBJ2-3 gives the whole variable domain ETGVTQSPTHLIKTRGQQVTLRCSSQSGHNTVSWYQQALGQGPQFIFQYYREEENGRGNFPPRFSGLQFPNYSSELNVNALELDDSALYLCASSPSPGLTDSTDTQYFGPGTRLTVL.

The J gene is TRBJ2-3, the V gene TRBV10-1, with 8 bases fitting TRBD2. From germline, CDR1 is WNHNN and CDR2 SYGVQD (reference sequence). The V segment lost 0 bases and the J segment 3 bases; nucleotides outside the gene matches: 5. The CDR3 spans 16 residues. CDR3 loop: CASSESEGLATDTQYF. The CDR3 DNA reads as TGCGCCAGCAGTGAGTCTGAAGGACTAGCAACAGATACGCAGTATTTT.

The CDR3 sequence is CASSSLAPPETQYF. In nucleotides, the CDR3 is TGTGCCAGTAGTTCCCTAGCTCCCCCAGAGACCCAGTACTTC. The chain joins TRBV19 to TRBJ2-5, with D perhaps matching TRBD2 (5 bases). CDR3 size: 14 residues. Germline lookup yields CDR1 LNHDA and CDR2 SQIVND (reference sequence). V lost 5 bases to trimming and J lost 4 bases, with 14 bases between them.

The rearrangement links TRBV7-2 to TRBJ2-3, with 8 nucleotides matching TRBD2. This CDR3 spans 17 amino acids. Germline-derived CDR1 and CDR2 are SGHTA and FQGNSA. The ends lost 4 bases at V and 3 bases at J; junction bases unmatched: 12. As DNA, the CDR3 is TGTGCCAGCAGCTCAGGTCGGGGGGGCGCGTCGACAGATACGCAGTATTTT. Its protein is CASSSGRGGASTDTQYF.

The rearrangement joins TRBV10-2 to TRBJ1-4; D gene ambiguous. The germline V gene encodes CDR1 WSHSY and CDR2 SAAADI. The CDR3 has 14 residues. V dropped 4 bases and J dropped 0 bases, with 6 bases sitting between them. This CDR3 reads CASSGNPTNEKLFF. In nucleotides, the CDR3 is TGCGCCAGCAGTGGAAACCCAACTAATGAAAAACTGTTTTTT.

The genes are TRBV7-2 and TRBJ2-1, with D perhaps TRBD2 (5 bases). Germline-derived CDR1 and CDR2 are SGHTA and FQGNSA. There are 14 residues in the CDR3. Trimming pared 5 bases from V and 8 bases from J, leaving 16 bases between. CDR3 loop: CASSPPKEVDEQFF. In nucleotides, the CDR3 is TGTGCCAGCAGCCCACCAAAGGAGGTCGATGAGCAGTTCTTC.

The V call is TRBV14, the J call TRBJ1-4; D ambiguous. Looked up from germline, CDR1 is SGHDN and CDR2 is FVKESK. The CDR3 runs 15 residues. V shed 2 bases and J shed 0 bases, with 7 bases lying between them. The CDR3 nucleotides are TGTGCCAGCAGCCAATGGGCATCAACTAATGAAAAACTGTTTTTT. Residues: CASSQWASTNEKLFF. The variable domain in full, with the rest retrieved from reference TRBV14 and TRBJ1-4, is EAGVTQFPSHSVIEKGQTVTLRCDPISGHDNLYWYRRVMGKEIKFLLHFVKESKQDESGMPNNRFLAERTGGTYSTLKVQPAELEDSGVYFCASSQWASTNEKLFFGSGTQLSVL.

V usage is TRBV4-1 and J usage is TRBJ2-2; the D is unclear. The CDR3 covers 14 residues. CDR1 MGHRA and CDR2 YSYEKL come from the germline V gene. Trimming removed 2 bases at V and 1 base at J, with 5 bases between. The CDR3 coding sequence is TGCGCCAGCAGCCAAAACCAGAACACCGGGGAGCTGTTTTTT. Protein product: CASSQNQNTGELFF.

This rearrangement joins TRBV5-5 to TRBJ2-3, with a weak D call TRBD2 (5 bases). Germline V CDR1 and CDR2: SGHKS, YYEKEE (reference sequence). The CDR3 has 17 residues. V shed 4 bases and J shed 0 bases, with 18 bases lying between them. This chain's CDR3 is CASSPQRQHHSTDTQYF. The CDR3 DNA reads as TGTGCCAGCAGCCCCCAGCGGCAACATCATAGCACAGATACGCAGTATTTT.

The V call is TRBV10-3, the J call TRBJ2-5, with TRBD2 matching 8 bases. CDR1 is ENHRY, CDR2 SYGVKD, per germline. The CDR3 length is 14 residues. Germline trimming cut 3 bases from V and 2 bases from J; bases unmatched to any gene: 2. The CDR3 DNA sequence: TGTGCCATCAGTGAAGCGGGGGTACAAGAGACCCAGTACTTC. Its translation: CAISEAGVQETQYF.